The 22 T cell receptor beta chains below were found in one sample sequenced in a study of OX40 agonist ivuxolimab in advanced cancers. Sequencing was performed with immunoSEQ multiplex PCR; in TCRdb, only in-frame clones are kept and a portion is missing. The table includes 40,000 to 60,000 clones, around nine tenths detected once. Here the sequenced sample was CD4+ or CD8+ T cells sorted from blood, taken in a trial of the OX40 agonist ivuxolimab. These receptors were obtained from an adult with an advanced solid tumor such as melanoma, head and neck, liver or kidney cancer.

This clone was observed a few times. V is TRBV28 and J is TRBJ1-3; D is possibly TRBD1 (5 bases). This CDR3 contains 12 residues. The V end lost 3 bases, the J end lost 16 bases, and 16 bases lay between the germline ends. Germline CDR1 is MDHEN and CDR2 is SYDVKM. The DNA for the CDR3 is TGTGCCAGCAGTTTCCGGTCAGGGCCCTTCTATTTT. Translation: CASSFRSGPFYF.

The V gene is TRBV5-1, the J gene TRBJ2-3, with 8 bases aligning to TRBD2. The germline V gene encodes CDR1 SGHRS and CDR2 YFSETQ. Trimming at V came to 4 bases and at J to 9 bases, leaving 16 bases not matched to a gene. This CDR3 is built from 16 residues. This chain's CDR3 is CASSLIGAGAAATQYF. CDR3 DNA sequence: TGCGCCAGCAGCCTGATTGGAGCGGGAGCAGCCGCAACGCAGTATTTT.

The rearrangement joins TRBV5-1 to TRBJ1-2; 9 bases line up with TRBD1. Germline trimming cut 0 bases from V and 8 bases from J; bases unmatched to any gene: 5. The length of the CDR3 is 14 residues. The V gene's germline CDR1 is SGHRS and CDR2 YFSETQ. CDR3 sequence reads: CASSLDRGRRGYTF. The CDR3 coding sequence is TGCGCCAGCAGCTTGGACAGGGGGCGCAGGGGCTACACCTTC.

A single count supports this clone. The rearrangement links TRBV30 to TRBJ1-2, with D perhaps TRBD1 (5 bases). This CDR3 is built from 15 residues. The V gene lost 3 bases and the J gene lost 8 bases, with 22 bases spanning the gap. CDR1 is GTSNPN and CDR2 is SVGIG in the germline V gene (reference sequence). The CDR3 loop is CAWRSTGWGSGGYTF. The CDR3 bases are TGTGCCTGGAGGAGCACCGGTTGGGGGTCTGGGGGCTACACCTTC.

The CDR3 protein is CASSEGDGTYGYTF. The CDR3 DNA follows: TGTGCCAGCAGTGAAGGAGACGGGACCTATGGCTACACCTTC. The chain couples TRBV6-1 to TRBJ1-2, with D tentatively TRBD1 (5 bases). The germline V and J ends were trimmed by 1 base and 4 bases, with 10 bases remaining between them. CDR1 and CDR2 from the germline V gene are MNHNS and SASEGT. The CDR3 covers 14 residues.

The chain recombines TRBV18 with TRBJ1-6; TRBD1 matches at 10 bases. Trimming at V came to 2 bases and at J to 4 bases, leaving 14 bases not matched to a gene. CDR1 and CDR2 (germline): KGHSH, LQKENI. This CDR3 region has 20 residues. For the CDR3, the DNA is TGTGCCAGCTCACCAAACCCCGGACAGGGGGTATCGTCGTATAATTCACCCCTCCACTTT. Protein: CASSPNPGQGVSSYNSPLHF.

V and J are TRBV5-4 and TRBJ2-7; no definite D call. The CDR3 runs 14 residues. Germline CDR1 is SGHNT and CDR2 is YYREEE (reference sequence). V lost 2 bases to trimming and J lost 1 base, with 10 bases between them. CDR3 nucleotide sequence: TGTGCCAGCAGCTTCTCGGGCGGATCCTACGAGCAGTACTTC. Translated: CASSFSGGSYEQYF.

The chain couples TRBV11-1 to TRBJ1-6, with 8 bases that match TRBD1. From germline, CDR1 is SGHAT and CDR2 FQDESV (reference sequence). The CDR3 is 17 amino acids. With V trimmed by 5 bases and J by 0 bases, 6 bases remained unmatched. CDR3 residues: CASSSDRGFSYNSPLHF. For the CDR3, the DNA is TGTGCCAGCAGCAGTGACAGGGGATTCTCCTATAATTCACCCCTCCACTTT.

The rearrangement uses TRBV19 and TRBJ2-3; D tentatively reads TRBD1 or TRBD2 (5 bases each). With 1 base removed from V and 4 bases from J, the gap between germline ends came to 12 bases. CDR1 is LNHDA, CDR2 SQIVND, per germline (reference sequence). The CDR3 spans 15 residues. CDR3 nucleotide sequence: TGTGCCAGTAGTATAGGGGGGTACGCGGCAGATACGCAGTATTTT. Amino acids: CASSIGGYAADTQYF.

The chain joins TRBV6-1 to TRBJ1-1, with 12 bases that match TRBD1. This CDR3 is built from 14 residues. Germline V gene sequence: CDR1 MNHNS, CDR2 SASEGT. J gave up 11 bases and V 9 bases, and 13 bases lay outside the gene matches. CDR3 DNA: TGTGCCAGACCGGGACAGGGGGCTCGACAGAAGGCTTTCTTT. Translated: CARPGQGARQKAFF.

The chain links TRBV5-6 to TRBJ1-2; 8 bases are shared with TRBD1. Looked up from germline, CDR1 is SGHDT and CDR2 is YYEEEE. The CDR3 totals 12 residues. Trimming at V came to 4 bases and at J to 6 bases, leaving 2 bases not matched to a gene. In nucleotides, the CDR3 is TGTGCCAGCAGCAGGACAGGGAATGGCTACACCTTC. Encoded protein: CASSRTGNGYTF.

The chain is built from TRBV4-1 and TRBJ1-5, with TRBD1 identical over 7 bases. V shed 1 base and J 4 bases; nucleotides not matched to a gene: 7. The CDR3 sequence is 16 residues long. The germline gives CDR1 MGHRA, CDR2 YSYEKL. The CDR3 here is CASSQGFAGGNQPQHF. CDR3 sequence (DNA): TGCGCCAGCAGCCAAGGTTTCGCAGGGGGGAATCAGCCCCAGCATTTT.

The chain has TRBV11-2 and TRBJ2-7; possible D gene TRBD2, 5 bases. Trimming left V 1 base short and J 2 bases short, with 12 bases between. Germline values: CDR1 SGHAT, CDR2 FQNNGV. This CDR3 comprises 15 residues. CDR3: CASSLVVRGPYEQYF. The CDR3 region has the DNA TGTGCCAGCAGCTTAGTGGTACGGGGTCCCTACGAGCAGTACTTC.

V usage is TRBV7-9 and J usage is TRBJ1-2, with 12 bases matching TRBD1. The CDR3 totals 17 residues. The V segment lost 5 bases and the J segment 3 bases; nucleotides outside the gene matches: 10. Germline loops: CDR1 SEHNR, CDR2 FQNEAQ (reference sequence). CDR3 loop: CASSVGTGGSRDYGYTF. The CDR3 nucleotides read TGTGCCAGCAGCGTGGGGACAGGGGGCAGTCGGGACTATGGCTACACCTTC.

This clone has more than one count but fewer than ten. This chain joins TRBV7-9 and TRBJ2-5, with TRBD1 as a possible D gene (5 bases). There are 15 residues in the CDR3. V lost 3 bases and J 5 bases, leaving 16 bases between the germline ends. The germline V gene encodes CDR1 SEHNR and CDR2 FQNEAQ (reference sequence). The DNA of the CDR3 is TGTGCCAGCAGCTTGGGCGTCAAAAAGGGGGAGACCCAGTACTTC. It is translated as CASSLGVKKGETQYF.

Points on this clone: At one boundary the junction diverges from the germline segment, which might be a read error. The V and J genes are TRBV7-8 and TRBJ1-4; D ambiguous. The CDR3 contains 13 residues. Per the germline V gene, CDR1 is SGHVS and CDR2 is FQNEAQ. The CDR3 region has the DNA TGTGCCAGCAGCCTATCGGAGACCTCCAGGATGGTGTTT. It encodes CASSLSETSRMVF.

The table lists this clone with a count of one. Its ends do not fully match the called genes, so a read error is possible. The chain links TRBV18 to TRBJ1-1; TRBD1 matches 10 bases. The length of the CDR3 is 14 residues. CDR1 is KGHSH, CDR2 LQKENI, per germline. The CDR3 DNA follows: TGTGCCAGCTCACCTGGTATTGGGACAGGGGAAGATTTCTTT. Translating gives CASSPGIGTGEDFF.

The chain combines TRBV7-9 with TRBJ1-2; TRBD1 might be the D (5 bases). Per the germline V gene, CDR1 is SEHNR and CDR2 is FQNEAQ (reference sequence). The CDR3 totals 16 residues. The germline V and J ends were trimmed by 2 bases and 3 bases, with 16 bases remaining between them. This chain's CDR3 is CASSLFPEGAHYGYTF. The CDR3 coding sequence is TGTGCCAGCAGCTTATTTCCTGAAGGGGCGCACTATGGCTACACCTTC.

The chain carries TRBV6-1 and TRBJ1-2; D is ambiguous. Germline lookup yields CDR1 MNHNS and CDR2 SASEGT. The length of the CDR3 is 15 residues. V was cut by 1 base and J by 5 bases, with 14 bases left in between. In DNA form, the CDR3 reads TGTGCCAGCAGTGAAGGTTGGCCGGGAAGTTATGGCTACACCTTC. Translation: CASSEGWPGSYGYTF.

The J gene is TRBJ1-5, the V gene TRBV4-1; TRBD1 might be the D (5 bases). CDR1 is MGHRA and CDR2 is YSYEKL in the germline V gene. The CDR3 has 18 residues. The germline V and J ends were trimmed by 0 bases and 2 bases, with 17 bases remaining between them. Written as DNA, the CDR3 is TGCGCCAGCAGCCAAGATGCGGGACTGCGTTTCGGCAATCAGCCCCAGCATTTT. Its translation: CASSQDAGLRFGNQPQHF.

The chain combines TRBV20-1 with TRBJ2-7; perhaps D is TRBD1 or TRBD2 (5 bases each). The CDR3 is made up of 11 amino acids. The germline CDR1 and CDR2 sequences are DFQATT and SNEGSKA (reference sequence). The CDR3 is CTPVGPYEQYF. In DNA, the CDR3 is TGCACCCCCGTGGGACCCTACGAGCAGTACTTC.

The rearrangement joins TRBV6-5 to TRBJ1-5, with no clear D. This CDR3 contains 13 residues. V shed 6 bases and J shed 9 bases, with 15 bases lying between them. Germline V gene sequence: CDR1 MNHEY, CDR2 SVGAGI. The CDR3 DNA reads as TGTGCCAGCAGACCCGACAACATCAGGCCCCAGCATTTT. Translated: CASRPDNIRPQHF.